Below, one T cell receptor (beta chain) is given with its context. The antigen remains undetermined. TCRdb used MiXCR to reprocess the multiplex PCR reads, holding one entry per CDR3 protein. The data show nearly 200,000 distinct CDR3 sequences, approximately 30% seen once. These data are taken from a study of breast tumors, draining lymph nodes, adjacent tissues. Between the trimmed V and J ends, which lost 2 bases and 7 bases, there was a span of 14 bases. This CDR3 has 14 amino acids. Germline V gene sequence: CDR1 SNHLY, CDR2 FYNNEI. The lymph nodes were axillary draining lymph nodes from breast cancer patients. Study results and caveats: Compared with lymph nodes, tumors were less diverse; compared with nontumor tissue, more. Data fit most tumor T cells coming from lymph node, expanding in tumor. That most tumor T cells come from lymph nodes remained unproven.

This clonotype was sampled from a female donor with breast cancer. Some clones in this sample may be carry-over from other donors' samples. The sample consisted of axillary lymph node tissue. The chain uses TRBV2 and TRBJ2-5; no clear D. CDR3: CASSEPSRIGTQYF. CDR3 nucleotides: TGTGCCAGCAGTGAACCTAGTCGGATTGGGACCCAGTACTTC. Together with reference TRBV2 and TRBJ2-5, the CDR3 gives the full variable domain: EPEVTQTPSHQVTQMGQEVILRCVPISNHLYFYWYRQILGQKVEFLVSFYNNEISEKSEIFDDQFSVERPDGSNFTLKIRSTKLEDSAMYFCASSEPSRIGTQYFGPGTRLLVL.